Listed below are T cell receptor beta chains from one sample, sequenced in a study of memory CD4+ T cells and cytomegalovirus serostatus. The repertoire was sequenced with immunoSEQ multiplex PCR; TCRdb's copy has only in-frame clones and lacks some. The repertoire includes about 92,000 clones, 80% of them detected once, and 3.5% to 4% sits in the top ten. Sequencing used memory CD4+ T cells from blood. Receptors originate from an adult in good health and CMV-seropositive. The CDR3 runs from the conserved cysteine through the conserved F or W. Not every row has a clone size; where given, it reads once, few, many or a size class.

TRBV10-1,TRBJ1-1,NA,CASSESGGGTEAFF
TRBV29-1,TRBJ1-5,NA,CSVGEVGQPQHF
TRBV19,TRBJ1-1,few,CASSAQGRKTEAFF
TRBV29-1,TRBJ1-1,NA,CSVDRNTEAFF
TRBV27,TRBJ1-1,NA,CASSFTGGFTEAFF
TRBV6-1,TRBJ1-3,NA,CASSEKGSGNTIYF
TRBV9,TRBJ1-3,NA,CASSLGQGYGNTIYF
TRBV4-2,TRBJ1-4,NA,CASSQGQGSQKLFF
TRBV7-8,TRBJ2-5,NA,CASSLRSAGRTPETQYF
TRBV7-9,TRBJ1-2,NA,CASSLGDRSYYVYTF
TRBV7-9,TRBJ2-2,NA,CASSFRDSKNTGELFF
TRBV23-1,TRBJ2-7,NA,CASSQSSEASGVYEQYF
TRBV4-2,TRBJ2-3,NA,CASSLAGNLTDTQYF
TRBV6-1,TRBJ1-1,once,CASSPGQPNTEAFF
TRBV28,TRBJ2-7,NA,CASSSPGTSYEQYF
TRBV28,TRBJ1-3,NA,CASSLGRTGFGNTIYF
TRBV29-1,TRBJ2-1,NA,CSGHRDGHNEQFF
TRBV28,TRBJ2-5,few,CASTSPGQGSGAQYF
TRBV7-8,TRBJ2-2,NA,CASSFTGELFF
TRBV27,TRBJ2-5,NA,CASSSWGAGQETQYF
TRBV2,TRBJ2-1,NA,CASSQDYFHEQFF
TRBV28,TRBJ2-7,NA,CASSLFAQGGYEQYF
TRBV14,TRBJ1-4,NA,CASSQETLSYEKLFF
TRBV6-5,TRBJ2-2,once,CASSSRGPTGELFF
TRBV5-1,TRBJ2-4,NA,CASSLSWGGKNIQYF
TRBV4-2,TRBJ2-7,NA,CASSQDMGLVYEQYF
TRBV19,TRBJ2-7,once,CASTTTPPLAGTPALDEQYF
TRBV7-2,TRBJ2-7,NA,CASRYKSGVYEQYF
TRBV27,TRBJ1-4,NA,CASSHRNRGLNEKLFF
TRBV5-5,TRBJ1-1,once,CASTTRGATNTEAFF
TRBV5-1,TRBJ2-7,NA,CASSLAGAIYEQYF
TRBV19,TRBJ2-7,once,CASSIGSLGSGYEQYF
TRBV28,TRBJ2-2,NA,CASSLGREGNTGELFF
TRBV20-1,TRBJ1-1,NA,CSARLRAEAFF
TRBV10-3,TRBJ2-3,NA,CAILRTTTDTQYF
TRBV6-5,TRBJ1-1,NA,CASSYPPWVVAFF
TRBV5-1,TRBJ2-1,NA,CASSQRTEGSYNEQFF
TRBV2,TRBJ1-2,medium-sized,CASSADGRGGGYTF
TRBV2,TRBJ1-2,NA,CASKTGRNYGYTF
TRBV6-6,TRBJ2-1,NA,CASTDRGIINEQFF
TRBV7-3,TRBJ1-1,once,CASSVDRGLGAEAFF
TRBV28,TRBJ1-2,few,CASSFNNYGYTF
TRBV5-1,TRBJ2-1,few,CASAASSYNEQFF
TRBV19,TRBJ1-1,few,CASSNQGGGRGEAFF
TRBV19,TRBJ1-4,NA,CAGTRTGGNEKLFF
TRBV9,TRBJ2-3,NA,CASSVATSGSGADTQYF
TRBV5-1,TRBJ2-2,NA,CASSPQGTNTGELFF
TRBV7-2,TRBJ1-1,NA,CASSLGGKGHTEAFF
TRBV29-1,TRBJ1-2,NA,CSVGGDINYGYTF
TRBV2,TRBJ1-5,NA,CASSGSAAGDQPQHF
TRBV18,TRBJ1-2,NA,CASSRDTHGYTF
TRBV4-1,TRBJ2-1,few,CASSQGGPGVWNEQFF
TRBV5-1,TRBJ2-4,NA,CASSLEGWGDIQYF